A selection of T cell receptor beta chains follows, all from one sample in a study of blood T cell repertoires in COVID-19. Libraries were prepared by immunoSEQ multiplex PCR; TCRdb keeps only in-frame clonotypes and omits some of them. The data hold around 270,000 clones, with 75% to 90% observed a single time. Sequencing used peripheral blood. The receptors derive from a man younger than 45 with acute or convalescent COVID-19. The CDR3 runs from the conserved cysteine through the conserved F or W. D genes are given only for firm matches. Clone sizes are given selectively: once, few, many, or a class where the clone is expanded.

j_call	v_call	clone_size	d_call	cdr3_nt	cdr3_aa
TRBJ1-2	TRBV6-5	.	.	TGTGCCAGCAGCTACGTAAACAGGAAAGGAGTTGGCTACACCTTC	CASSYVNRKGVGYTF
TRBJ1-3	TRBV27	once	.	TGTGCCAGCAGTTCCGGGAACAGTGCCCCCGGAAACACCATATATTTT	CASSSGNSAPGNTIYF
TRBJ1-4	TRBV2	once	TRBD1	TGTGCCAGCAGGCAACAGGACAGGGCTAATGAAAAACTGTTTTTT	CASRQQDRANEKLFF
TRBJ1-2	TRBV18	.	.	TGTGCCTCTCACTGGGCCCCGGAAGCCTATGGCTACACCTTC	CASHWAPEAYGYTF
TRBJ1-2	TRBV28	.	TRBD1	TGTGCCAGCAGTGATAGTCCCGGGACAGGGAGCTATGGCTACACCTTC	CASSDSPGTGSYGYTF
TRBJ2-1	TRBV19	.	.	TGTGCCAGTAGTATCGAAGGCGGAAGGAGGCCTGAGCAGTTCTTC	CASSIEGGRRPEQFF
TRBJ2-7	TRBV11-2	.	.	TGTGCCAGCAGCCTAGTGACGCAGGGGTACGAGCAGTACTTC	CASSLVTQGYEQYF
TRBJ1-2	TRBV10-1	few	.	TGCGCCAGCAGTGAGGGCCGTGCGGGTCCAGCTAACTATGGCTACACCTTC	CASSEGRAGPANYGYTF
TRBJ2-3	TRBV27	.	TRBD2	TGTGCCAGCAGTTTCAAAGGACTAGCGGCAGATACGCAGTATTTT	CASSFKGLAADTQYF
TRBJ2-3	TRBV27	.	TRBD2	TGTGCCAGCAGTACTCCCCGGAGGGAGCGGGAGGGCCCTGATACGCAGTATTTT	CASSTPRREREGPDTQYF
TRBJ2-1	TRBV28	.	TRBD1	TGTGCCAGCAGCCAACCCGTCTCAGGGGGCTATGAGCAGTTCTTC	CASSQPVSGGYEQFF
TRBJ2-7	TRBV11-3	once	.	TGTGCCAGCAGTAAGGACTGGACTGACTACGAGCAGTACTTC	CASSKDWTDYEQYF
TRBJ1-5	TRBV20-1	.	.	TGCAGTGCTAGTGGGCAAAGCAATCAGCCCCAGCATTTT	CSASGQSNQPQHF
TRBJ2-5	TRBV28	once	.	TGTGCCAGCAGTTTGGGAGGCCAGGGCCGGGAGACCCAGTACTTC	CASSLGGQGRETQYF
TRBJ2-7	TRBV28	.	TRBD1	TGTGCCAGCAGTTTGAGACAGGGGGCTTTAGAGCAGTACTTC	CASSLRQGALEQYF
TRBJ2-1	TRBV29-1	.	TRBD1	TGCAGCGCCGACAGGGGGCGTTACAATGAGCAGTTCTTC	CSADRGRYNEQFF
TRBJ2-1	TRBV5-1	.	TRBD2	TGCGCCAGCAGTCGTAGCGGGGGGGCATTGAATGAGCAGTTCTTC	CASSRSGGALNEQFF
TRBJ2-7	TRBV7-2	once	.	TGTGCCAGCAGCGTTTTCGGACAGACCTACGAGCAGTACTTC	CASSVFGQTYEQYF
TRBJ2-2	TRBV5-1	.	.	TGCGCCAGCAGCCCAGCTCGGGGCACCGGGGAGCTGTTTTTT	CASSPARGTGELFF
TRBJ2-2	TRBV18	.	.	TGTGCCAGCTCACGAGTTTCGAACACCGGGGAGCTGTTTTTT	CASSRVSNTGELFF
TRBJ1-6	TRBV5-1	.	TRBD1	TGCGCCAGCAGCCCGTACAGGGCGGACAGGCTAAATTCACCCCTCCACTTT	CASSPYRADRLNSPLHF
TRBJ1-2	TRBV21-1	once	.	TGTGCCAGCAGTGGACAGTCCTATGGCTACACCTTC	CASSGQSYGYTF
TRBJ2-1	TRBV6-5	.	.	TGTGCCAGCAGGCCTCCGGGACTTTACAATGAGCAGTTCTTC	CASRPPGLYNEQFF
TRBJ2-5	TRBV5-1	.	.	TGCGCCAGCAGCTTGCAGGGCCTAGAGACCCAGTACTTC	CASSLQGLETQYF
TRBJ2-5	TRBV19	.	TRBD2	TGTGCCAGTAGTATCGGGGGGACTTCCATGCCGTACTTC	CASSIGGTSMPYF
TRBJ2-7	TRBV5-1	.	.	TGCGCCAGCAGCCCCGCCGGGGAATCCTACGAGCAGTACTTC	CASSPAGESYEQYF
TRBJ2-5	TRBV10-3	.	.	TGTGCCATCAAGGGACTCGGGGAGACCCAGTACTTC	CAIKGLGETQYF
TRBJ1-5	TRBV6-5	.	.	TGTGCCAGCTCGGCCGGGGGTAGTAGCAATCAGCCCCAGCATTTT	CASSAGGSSNQPQHF
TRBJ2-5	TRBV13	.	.	TGTGCCAGCACCCAGGGCAAAAATAGTGTGTGGGAGACCCAGTACTTC	CASTQGKNSVWETQYF
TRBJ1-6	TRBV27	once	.	TGTGCCAGCAGTCCCTACGCGAATTCTCGCTCACCCCTCCACTTT	CASSPYANSRSPLHF
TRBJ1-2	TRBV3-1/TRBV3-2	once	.	TGTGCCAGCAGCCAAAGACAGAACTATGGCTACACCTTC	CASSQRQNYGYTF
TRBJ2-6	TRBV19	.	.	TGTGCCAGTAGTATAGATCTTACTGGGGCCAACGTCCTGACTTTC	CASSIDLTGANVLTF
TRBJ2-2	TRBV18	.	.	TGTGCCAGCTCACCACGGGCCCGGAACACCGGGGAGCTGTTTTTT	CASSPRARNTGELFF
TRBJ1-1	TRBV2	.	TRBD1	TGTGCCAGCAGTGAAAGGGACAGGGTGATGAACACTGAAGCTTTCTTT	CASSERDRVMNTEAFF
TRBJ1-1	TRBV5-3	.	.	TGTGCCAGAAGCTTGGTTTGGGCAGAGAACACTGAAGCTTTCTTT	CARSLVWAENTEAFF
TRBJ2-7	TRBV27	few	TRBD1	TGTGCCAGCAGTTACGGGACAGGGGGTATTAGCGAGCAGTACTTC	CASSYGTGGISEQYF
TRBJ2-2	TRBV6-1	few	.	TGTGCCAGCAGTGAGCAGGGAACCGGGGAGCTGTTTTTT	CASSEQGTGELFF
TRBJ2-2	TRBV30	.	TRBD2	TGTGCCTGGAGCTGGGGTTCCAGCGGGGGGGCGGACACCGGGGAGCTGTTTTTT	CAWSWGSSGGADTGELFF
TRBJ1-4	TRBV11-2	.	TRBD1	TGTGCCAGCAGCTTCCGGACAGGACCTGAAAAACTGTTTTTT	CASSFRTGPEKLFF
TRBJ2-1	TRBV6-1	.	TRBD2	TGTGCCAGCAGAGAACTTAGCGGGAACCTAGGTAATGAGCAGTTCTTC	CASRELSGNLGNEQFF
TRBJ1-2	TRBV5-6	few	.	TGTGCCAGCAGCCCCGGGTCCATCTATGGCTACACCTTC	CASSPGSIYGYTF